The clone carrying this T cell receptor (beta chain) occurred once. Generated by immunoSEQ multiplex PCR, the TCRdb table keeps only in-frame clones and is missing some. The table lists about 2.4 million clones, over 85% of them singletons. Looked up from germline, CDR1 is MDHEN and CDR2 is SYDVKM. There are 12 residues in the CDR3. Trimming removed 7 bases at V and 3 bases at J, with 10 bases between. The data were taken from a study of shared clonotypes between healthy human individuals. On the study more broadly: Per donor, three plates held CD4 naive cells, three held CD4 memory, two held CD8 naive and one held CD8 memory.

Healthy adults negative for HIV, lacking recent acute infections or vaccinations, served as donors. Sequencing used naive CD4+ T cells from PBMCs. The sample's subset: CD45RA+ positively selected. J is TRBJ2-7 and V is TRBV28; D unclear. The receptor's source is a man younger than 30 in good health. Some clones in this sample may be carry-over from other donors' samples. CDR3 loop: CASTHSDYEQYF. The CDR3 DNA is TGTGCCAGCACCCACAGTGACTACGAGCAGTACTTC.